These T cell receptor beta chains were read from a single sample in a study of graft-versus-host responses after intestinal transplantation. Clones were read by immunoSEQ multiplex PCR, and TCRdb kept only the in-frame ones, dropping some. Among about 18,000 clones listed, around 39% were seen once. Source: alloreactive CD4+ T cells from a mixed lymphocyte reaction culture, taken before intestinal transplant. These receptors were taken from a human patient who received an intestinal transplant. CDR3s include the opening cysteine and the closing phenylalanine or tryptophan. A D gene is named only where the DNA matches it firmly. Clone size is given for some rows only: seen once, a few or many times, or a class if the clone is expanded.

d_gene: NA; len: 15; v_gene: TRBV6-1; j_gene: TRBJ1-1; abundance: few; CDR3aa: CASSSLNRRNTEAFF; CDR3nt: TGTGCCAGCAGTTCCCTAAACAGGCGGAACACTGAAGCTTTCTTT
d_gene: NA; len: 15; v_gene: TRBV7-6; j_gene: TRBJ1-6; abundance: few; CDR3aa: CASSNRASYNSPLHF; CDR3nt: TGTGCCAGCAGCAATAGGGCGTCCTATAATTCACCCCTCCACTTT
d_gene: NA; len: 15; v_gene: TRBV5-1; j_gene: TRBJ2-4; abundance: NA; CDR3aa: CASSFQGGTKNIQYF; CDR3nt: TGCGCCAGCAGCTTCCAGGGAGGAACAAAAAACATTCAGTACTTC
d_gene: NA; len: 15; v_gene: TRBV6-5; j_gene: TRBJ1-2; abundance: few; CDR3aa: CASRLGQTLNYGYTF; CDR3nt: TGTGCCAGCAGACTCGGACAGACCCTAAACTATGGCTACACCTTC
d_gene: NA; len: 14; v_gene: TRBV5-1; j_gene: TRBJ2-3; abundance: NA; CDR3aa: CASRYPASTDTQYF; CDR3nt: TGCGCCAGCAGGTACCCAGCTTCGACAGATACGCAGTATTTT
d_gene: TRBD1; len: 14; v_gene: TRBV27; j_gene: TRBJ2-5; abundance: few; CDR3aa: CASSPGQRLRTQYF; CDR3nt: TGTGCCAGCAGCCCGGGACAGCGCTTGAGGACCCAGTACTTC
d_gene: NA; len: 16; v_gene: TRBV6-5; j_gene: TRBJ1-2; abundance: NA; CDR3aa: CASSSRGGKAFHGYTF; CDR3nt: TGTGCCAGCAGTTCCCGCGGAGGGAAAGCATTTCATGGCTACACCTTC
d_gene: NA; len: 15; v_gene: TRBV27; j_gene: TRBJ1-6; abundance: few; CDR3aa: CASSLYRVYNSPLHF; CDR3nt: TGTGCCAGCAGTTTATACAGGGTCTATAATTCACCCCTCCACTTT
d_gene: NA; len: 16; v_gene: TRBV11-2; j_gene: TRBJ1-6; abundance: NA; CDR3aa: CASSPRGGALNSPLHF; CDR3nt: TGTGCCAGCAGCCCACGCGGCGGGGCCCTAAATTCACCCCTCCACTTT
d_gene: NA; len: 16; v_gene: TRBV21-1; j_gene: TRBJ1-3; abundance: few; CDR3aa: CASSALGSASGNTIYF; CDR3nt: TGTGCCAGCAGCGCTTTGGGGTCTGCCTCTGGAAACACCATATATTTT
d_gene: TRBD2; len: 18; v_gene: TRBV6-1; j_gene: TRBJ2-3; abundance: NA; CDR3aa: CASSALAGGPRVTDTQYF; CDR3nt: TGTGCCAGCAGTGCCCTAGCGGGGGGGCCGAGAGTTACAGATACGCAGTATTTT
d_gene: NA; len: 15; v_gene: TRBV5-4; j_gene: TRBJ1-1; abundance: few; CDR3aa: CASSLGGGWNTEAFF; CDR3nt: TGTGCCAGCAGCTTGGGCGGGGGCTGGAACACTGAAGCTTTCTTT
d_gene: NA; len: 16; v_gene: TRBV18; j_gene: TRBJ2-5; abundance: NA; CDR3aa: CASSPRTTPWGETQYF; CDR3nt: TGTGCCAGCTCCCCACGGACGACGCCTTGGGGAGAGACCCAGTACTTC
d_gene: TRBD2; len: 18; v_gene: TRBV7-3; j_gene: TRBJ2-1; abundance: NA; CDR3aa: CASSRGGTSGGGYNEQFF; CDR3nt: TGTGCCAGCAGCCGAGGAGGAACTAGCGGGGGGGGATACAATGAGCAGTTCTTC
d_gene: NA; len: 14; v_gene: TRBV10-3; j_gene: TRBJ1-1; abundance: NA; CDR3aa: CAISNRDGGSRAFF; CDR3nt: TGTGCCATCAGTAACAGGGACGGGGGATCGAGAGCTTTCTTT
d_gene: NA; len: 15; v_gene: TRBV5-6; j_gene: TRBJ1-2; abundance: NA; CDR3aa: CASTPQGLGTYGYTF; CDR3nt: TGTGCCAGCACCCCGCAGGGGTTGGGGACCTATGGCTACACCTTC
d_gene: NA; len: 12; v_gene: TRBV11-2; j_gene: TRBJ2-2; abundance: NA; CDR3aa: CASSSLGGELFF; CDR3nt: TGTGCCAGCAGCTCCCTTGGCGGGGAGCTGTTTTTT
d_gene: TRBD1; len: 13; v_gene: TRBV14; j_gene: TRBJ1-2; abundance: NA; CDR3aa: CASSDRVLGGYTF; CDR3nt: TGTGCCAGCAGCGACAGGGTATTGGGGGGCTACACCTTC
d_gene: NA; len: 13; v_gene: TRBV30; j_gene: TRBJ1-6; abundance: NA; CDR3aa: CAWSVFPNSPLHF; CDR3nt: TGTGCCTGGAGTGTATTTCCAAATTCACCCCTCCACTTT
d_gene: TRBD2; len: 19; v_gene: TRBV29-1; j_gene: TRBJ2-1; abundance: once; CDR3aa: CSVEGQLAGGLSSYNEQFF; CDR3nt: TGCAGCGTTGAAGGCCAACTAGCGGGGGGCCTAAGCTCCTACAATGAGCAGTTCTTC
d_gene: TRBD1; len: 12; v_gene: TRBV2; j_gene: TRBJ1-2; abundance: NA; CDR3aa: CASRDRLVGYTF; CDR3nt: TGTGCCAGCCGGGACAGGCTTGTTGGCTACACCTTC
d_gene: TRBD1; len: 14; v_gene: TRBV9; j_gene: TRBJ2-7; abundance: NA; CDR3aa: CASSSRQGAYEQYF; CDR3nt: TGTGCCAGCAGCTCCCGACAGGGGGCCTACGAGCAGTACTTC
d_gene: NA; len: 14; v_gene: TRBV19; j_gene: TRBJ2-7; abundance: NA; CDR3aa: CASSIHSNDYEQYF; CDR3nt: TGTGCCAGTAGTATCCATAGCAACGACTACGAGCAGTACTTC
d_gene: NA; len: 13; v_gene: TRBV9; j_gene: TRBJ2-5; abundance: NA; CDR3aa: CASSVVGAETQYF; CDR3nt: TGTGCCAGCAGCGTAGTGGGCGCGGAGACCCAGTACTTC
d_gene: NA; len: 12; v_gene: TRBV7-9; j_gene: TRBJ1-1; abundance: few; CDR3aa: CASSVGNTEAFF; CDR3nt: TGTGCCAGCAGTGTGGGGAACACTGAAGCTTTCTTT
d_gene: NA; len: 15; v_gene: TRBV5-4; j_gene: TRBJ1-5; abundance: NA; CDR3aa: CASSSPFRVGQPQHF; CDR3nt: TGTGCCAGCAGCTCCCCGTTCAGGGTGGGCCAGCCCCAGCATTTT
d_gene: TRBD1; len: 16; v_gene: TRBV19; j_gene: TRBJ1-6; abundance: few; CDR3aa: CASSIDGGTGSSPLHF; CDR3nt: TGTGCCAGTAGTATCGATGGAGGGACAGGGTCATCACCCCTCCACTTT
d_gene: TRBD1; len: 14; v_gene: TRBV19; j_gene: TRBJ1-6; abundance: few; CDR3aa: CASSIRTGGRPLHF; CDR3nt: TGTGCCAGTAGTATCAGGACAGGGGGCAGACCCCTCCACTTT
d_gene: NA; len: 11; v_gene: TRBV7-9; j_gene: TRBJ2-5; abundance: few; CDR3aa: CASSYEETQYF; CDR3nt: TGTGCCAGCAGCTACGAAGAGACCCAGTACTTC
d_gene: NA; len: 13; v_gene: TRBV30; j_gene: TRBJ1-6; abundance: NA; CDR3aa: CAWSGVYNSPLHF; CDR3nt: TGTGCCTGGAGCGGGGTATATAATTCACCCCTCCACTTT
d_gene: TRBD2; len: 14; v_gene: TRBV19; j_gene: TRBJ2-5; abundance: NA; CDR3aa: CASSMAGGLETQYF; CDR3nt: TGTGCCAGTAGTATGGCGGGGGGGCTTGAGACCCAGTACTTC
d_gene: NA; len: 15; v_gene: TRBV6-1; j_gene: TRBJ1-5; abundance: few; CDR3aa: CASSARRGGNQPQHF; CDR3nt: TGTGCCAGCAGTGCCCGGAGAGGTGGCAATCAGCCCCAGCATTTT
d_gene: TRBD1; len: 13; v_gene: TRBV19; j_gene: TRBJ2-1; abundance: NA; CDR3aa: CASSIRTGTEQFF; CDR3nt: TGTGCCAGTAGTATCAGGACAGGGACTGAGCAGTTCTTC
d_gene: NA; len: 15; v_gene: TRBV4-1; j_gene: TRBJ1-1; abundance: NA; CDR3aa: CASSWDGRINTEAFF; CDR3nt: TGCGCCAGCAGCTGGGACGGCCGGATTAACACTGAAGCTTTCTTT
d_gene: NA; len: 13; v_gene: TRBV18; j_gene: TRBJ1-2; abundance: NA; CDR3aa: CASSLRDNYGYTF; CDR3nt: TGTGCCAGCTCTCTCCGGGACAACTATGGCTACACCTTC
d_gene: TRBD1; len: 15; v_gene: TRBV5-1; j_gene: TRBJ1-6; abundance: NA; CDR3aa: CASSQQGASNSPLHF; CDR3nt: TGCGCCAGCAGCCAACAGGGGGCAAGTAATTCACCCCTCCACTTT
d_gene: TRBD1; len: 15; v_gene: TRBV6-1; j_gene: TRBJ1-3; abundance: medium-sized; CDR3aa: CASSTRDRKGNTIYF; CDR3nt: TGTGCCAGCAGCACTAGGGACAGAAAGGGAAACACCATATATTTT
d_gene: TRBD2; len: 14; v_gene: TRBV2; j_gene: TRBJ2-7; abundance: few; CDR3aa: CASSEGRGGYEQYF; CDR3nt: TGTGCCAGCAGTGAAGGGCGGGGGGGTTACGAGCAGTACTTC
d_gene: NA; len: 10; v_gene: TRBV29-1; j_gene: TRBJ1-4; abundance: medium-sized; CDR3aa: CSVENGKLFF; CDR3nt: TGCAGCGTTGAAAACGGGAAACTGTTTTTT
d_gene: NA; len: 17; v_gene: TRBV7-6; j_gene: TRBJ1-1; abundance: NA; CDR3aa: CASSLAPTRGGNTEAFF; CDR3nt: TGTGCCAGCAGCTTAGCCCCGACGCGGGGCGGGAACACTGAAGCTTTCTTT
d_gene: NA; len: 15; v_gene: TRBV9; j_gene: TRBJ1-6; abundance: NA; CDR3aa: CASSPRGSYNSPLHF; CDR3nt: TGTGCCAGCAGCCCCAGGGGCTCCTATAATTCACCCCTCCACTTT
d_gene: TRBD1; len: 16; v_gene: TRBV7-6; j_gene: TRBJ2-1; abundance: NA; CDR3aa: CATTKGTGGPYNEQFF; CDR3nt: TGTGCCACTACTAAAGGGACAGGGGGTCCCTACAATGAGCAGTTCTTC
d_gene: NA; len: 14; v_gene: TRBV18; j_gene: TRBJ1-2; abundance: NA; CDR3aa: CASSRRQEVGGYTF; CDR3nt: TGTGCCAGCTCACGCCGGCAGGAGGTGGGGGGCTACACCTTC
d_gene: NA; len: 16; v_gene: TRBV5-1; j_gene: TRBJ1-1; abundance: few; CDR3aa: CASSPGRLIGGTEAFF; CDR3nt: TGCGCCAGCAGCCCCGGACGGCTAATCGGGGGCACTGAAGCTTTCTTT